This TCR beta chain comes out of a study of cytomegalovirus exposure and HLA in healthy donors. Study conclusions and caveats: Some TCR beta chains (164 of them) were listed as cytomegalovirus-associated. A later examination showed that TCR association rates differed by HLA locus, with DRB1 most and HLA-C fewest.

In regard to this clone: Its antigen is not known.

Amplification used 60 Vbeta primers and 13 Jbeta primers. Generated by immunoSEQ multiplex PCR, the TCRdb table keeps only in-frame clones and is missing some. The sample records roughly 110,000 clones, over 60% being singletons. Sequencing was carried out using PBMCs. The clonotype was recovered from a woman aged 25 to 39 in good health and CMV-seronegative.

The CDR3 bases are TGTGCCAGTACCAGAGACAGGGATCGTGAGAGCTACACCTTC. Its protein product is CASTRDRDRESYTF. The rearrangement uses TRBV2 and TRBJ1-2; 7 positions match TRBD1. In germline, CDR1 is SNHLY, CDR2 FYNNEI. The CDR3 has 14 residues. V was pared by 9 bases and J by 9 bases, with 16 bases of the junction left unmatched.